This record concerns one T cell receptor (beta chain) sequence. Antigen specificity is unknown. This table comes from immunoSEQ multiplex PCR, and its TCRdb copy is limited to in-frame clones, with some not included. The data contain around 94,000 clones, around nine tenths of them singletons. This CDR3 region has 15 residues. Between the trimmed V and J ends, which lost 6 bases and 3 bases, there was a span of 17 bases. Germline-derived CDR1 and CDR2 are MNHEY and SMNVEV (reference sequence). Time point of the sample: week 47, end of study. Mutant IDH1 20-mer peptide, at 300 ug, made up each vaccine dose, with topical imiquimod. The data stem from a study of a mutant IDH1 vaccine in newly diagnosed glioma. About the study: The first vaccination came 4-6 weeks after radiotherapy alone, or with temozolomide cycles. The treated population exhibited a male proportion of roughly 60%, a female proportion of 37.5%, and a mean age of about 39 years.

Study-wide findings and caveats: Whatever changes occurred in top peripheral T cell clonotypes seemed unrelated to pseudoprogression. Researchers report vaccine-induced immune responses in approximately 95% of patients.

The receptor was derived from a woman aged 50 to 60 with glioma. V is TRBV27 and J is TRBJ2-5, with D perhaps matching TRBD2 (6 bases). This specimen was PBMCs, taken from a glioma patient whose treatment included an IDH1 peptide vaccine. Here the CDR3 DNA reads TGTGCCAGCAGAGACCGTCGGGACTTAAAAGAGACCCAGTACTTC. Its protein is CASRDRRDLKETQYF.